These 20 T cell receptor beta chains were sequenced from one sample in a study of blood T cell repertoires in COVID-19. The method was immunoSEQ multiplex PCR; TCRdb's version includes in-frame clones alone and lacks a portion of them. There are approximately 150,000 clones in the sample; roughly four fifths occur only once, and roughly a tenth lies in the top ten. The specimen was peripheral blood. All receptors come from a human donor in a cohort sampled during active COVID-19.

The table lists this clone with many counts. V usage is TRBV29-1 and J usage is TRBJ2-2; 8 bases match TRBD2. The CDR3 runs to 12 residues. Germline values: CDR1 SQVTM, CDR2 ANQGSEA. This CDR3 is CTGTSYTGELFF. The CDR3 nucleotides are TGCACCGGGACTAGTTACACCGGGGAGCTGTTTTTT.

V gene TRBV12-3 or TRBV12-4 combines with J gene TRBJ1-2, with D tentatively TRBD1 (5 bases). The V end lost 1 base, the J end lost 9 bases, and 12 bases lay between the germline ends. There are 13 residues in the CDR3. CDR3 nucleotide sequence: TGTGCCAGCAGTTTAGGCCAGGGCTTTAGCTACACCTTC. Translation: CASSLGQGFSYTF.

This clone appeared once. Sequence at one end of the junction differs from germline and may be a read error. The V and J genes are TRBV7-9 and TRBJ2-1, with D perhaps assigned TRBD1 or TRBD2 (5 bases each). This CDR3 region has 15 residues. Germline values: CDR1 SEHNR, CDR2 FQNEAQ (reference sequence). This chain's CDR3 is CASSLARDSLTEQFF. CDR3 DNA: TGTGCCAGCAGCCTAGCCCGAGACAGTCTTACTGAGCAGTTCTTC.

This rearrangement joins TRBV7-2 to TRBJ2-3, with D possibly matching TRBD2 (6 bases). Trimming left V 7 bases short and J 1 base short, with 18 bases between. Looked up from germline, CDR1 is SGHTA and CDR2 is FQGNSA. This CDR3 contains 16 residues. CDR3 residues: CASTPRGSGGTDTQYF. As DNA, the CDR3 is TGTGCCAGCACCCCTAGGGGTAGCGGTGGCACAGATACGCAGTATTTT.

The J gene is TRBJ1-5, the V gene TRBV15; D might be TRBD1 (6 bases). V lost 3 bases, J lost 2 bases, and 11 bases lay in between. CDR3 length: 15 residues. Germline loops: CDR1 LNHNV, CDR2 YYDKDF (reference sequence). The CDR3 nucleotides read TGTGCCACCAGCAGTACAGGGCTCGGCAATCAGCCCCAGCATTTT. Its protein product is CATSSTGLGNQPQHF.

The chain recombines TRBV29-1 with TRBJ2-4, with TRBD1 identical over 10 bases. This CDR3 has 17 residues. With V trimmed by 7 bases and J by 1 base, 13 bases remained unmatched. CDR1 and CDR2 from the germline V gene are SQVTM and ANQGSEA. Written as DNA, the CDR3 is TGCAGCGCAATACCGGGACAGGGGTATGAGGCCAAAAACATTCAGTACTTC. Protein: CSAIPGQGYEAKNIQYF.

The chain has TRBV3-1 (or the pseudogene TRBV3-2) and TRBJ2-3; 8 bases are a match to TRBD2. The junction had 5 bases not matched to a gene; V was cut back by 5 bases and J by 4 bases. The CDR3 sequence is 14 residues long. Germline CDR1 reads LGHDT; CDR2 reads YNNKEL (reference sequence). DNA for the CDR3: TGTGCCAGCAGCTCGGGAGGGCCAGCAGATACGCAGTATTTT. This encodes CASSSGGPADTQYF.

The rearrangement uses TRBV7-2 and TRBJ1-1; possibly TRBD1 for D (5 bases). The V gene's germline CDR1 is SGHTA and CDR2 FQGNSA. Trimming stripped 5 bases from V and 3 bases from J, with 13 bases between. This CDR3 contains 14 residues. In DNA, the CDR3 is TGTGCCAGCAGCCCAAGGGGTGGGGACACTGAAGCTTTCTTT. It encodes CASSPRGGDTEAFF. The entire variable domain, with the rest obtained from reference TRBV7-2 and TRBJ1-1, is as follows: GAGVSQSPSNKVTEKGKDVELRCDPISGHTALYWYRQSLGQGLEFLIYFQGNSAPDKSGLPSDRFSAERTGGSVSTLTIQRTQQEDSAVYLCASSPRGGDTEAFFGQGTRLTVV.

The chain recombines TRBV19 with TRBJ1-5; 7 nucleotides agree with TRBD1. The CDR3 totals 14 residues. V was clipped by 7 bases and J by 4 bases; unmatched bases: 7. The germline V gene encodes CDR1 LNHDA and CDR2 SQIVND (reference sequence). CDR3 residues: CASTVTGMNQPQHF. CDR3 coding DNA: TGTGCCAGTACCGTGACAGGGATGAATCAGCCCCAGCATTTT.

V gene TRBV5-1 combines with J gene TRBJ1-6; 7 bases are shared with TRBD1. Unmatched junction bases numbered 3, after V lost 1 base and J lost 8 bases. The CDR3 spans 14 residues. Germline V gene sequence: CDR1 SGHRS, CDR2 YFSETQ. CDR3 nucleotide sequence: TGCGCCAGCAGCTTGCGGCAGGGGGATTCACCCCTCCACTTT. Its protein product is CASSLRQGDSPLHF.

The chain has TRBV5-1 and TRBJ2-1, with D possibly being TRBD2 (5 bases). Trimming took 0 bases from V and 5 from J, leaving 15 bases between them. CDR3 length: 16 residues. Germline V gives CDR1 SGHRS, CDR2 YFSETQ. CDR3 region: CASSLESRPGNNEQFF. DNA of the CDR3: TGCGCCAGCAGCTTGGAGTCCCGACCCGGGAACAATGAGCAGTTCTTC.

The chain couples TRBV10-3 to TRBJ2-7; D may be TRBD2 (7 bases). Trimming removed 7 bases from V and 0 bases from J, with 13 bases in between. Germline V CDR1 and CDR2: ENHRY, SYGVKD. This CDR3 region has 14 residues. CDR3 protein: CAINQGGGSYEQYF. The CDR3 DNA reads TGTGCCATCAATCAAGGGGGGGGCTCCTACGAGCAGTACTTC.

This chain links TRBV5-1 with TRBJ2-5; the D gene is possibly TRBD1 (6 bases). Germline CDR1 and CDR2: SGHRS and YFSETQ. Trimming cost V 2 bases and J 2 bases, with 13 bases left between them. This CDR3 contains 15 residues. In DNA form, the CDR3 reads TGCGCCAGCAGCTTTGTGGTGGACAGACAAGAGACCCAGTACTTC. Protein product: CASSFVVDRQETQYF.

The chain combines TRBV11-3 with TRBJ2-1, with D hard to call. Germline V gene lookup returns CDR1 SGHNT and CDR2 YENEEA. CDR3 length: 13 residues. Trimming removed 0 bases at V and 9 bases at J, with 9 bases between. CDR3 region: CASSLDQVAEQFF. The CDR3 nucleotides read TGTGCCAGCAGCTTAGATCAGGTCGCTGAGCAGTTCTTC.

The V and J genes are TRBV27 and TRBJ1-4, with D perhaps matching TRBD1 (5 bases). V was cut by 7 bases and J by 6 bases, with 12 bases left in between. This CDR3 is 13 amino acids long. Germline-derived CDR1 and CDR2 are MNHEY and SMNVEV (reference sequence). The DNA for the CDR3 is TGTGCCAGCAAGGGGTTGGTTTATGAAAAACTGTTTTTT. Its translation: CASKGLVYEKLFF.

The chain links TRBV4-3 to TRBJ2-1, with D perhaps TRBD2 (6 bases). Germline values: CDR1 LGHNA, CDR2 YSLEER. V dropped 4 bases and J dropped 1 base, with 8 bases sitting between them. CDR3 length: 14 residues. CDR3 protein: CASSLRGSYNEQFF. The CDR3 DNA reads TGCGCCAGCAGCCTCCGGGGGTCCTACAATGAGCAGTTCTTC.

A single count supports this clone. The gene calls are TRBV3-1 (or the pseudogene TRBV3-2) and TRBJ1-5, with TRBD1 as a possible D gene (6 bases). Per the germline V gene, CDR1 is LGHDT and CDR2 is YNNKEL (reference sequence). The V and J ends lost 1 base and 3 bases respectively, with 13 bases between them. This CDR3 spans 16 amino acids. CDR3 nucleotides: TGTGCCAGCAGCCAAGGCGGCAGGGGTCACAATCAGCCCCAGCATTTT. Translated: CASSQGGRGHNQPQHF.

This chain joins TRBV7-6 and TRBJ2-7; the match to TRBD2 covers 7 bases. The CDR3 has 13 residues. V lost 6 bases to trimming and J lost 2 bases; unmatched junction nucleotides: 4. Looked up from germline, CDR1 is SGHVS and CDR2 is FNYEAQ. Written as DNA, the CDR3 is TGTGCCAGCAGTCCGGGAGGAACCTACGAGCAGTACTTC. Translated: CASSPGGTYEQYF. The full variable domain, completed using reference TRBV7-6 and TRBJ2-7, is GAGVSQSPRYKVTKRGQDVALRCDPISGHVSLYWYRQALGQGPEFLTYFNYEAQQDKSGLPNDRFSAERPEGSISTLTIQRTEQRDSAMYRCASSPGGTYEQYFGPGTRLTVT.

This sequence joins TRBV30 and TRBJ2-3, with 7 bases fitting TRBD1. This CDR3 is 12 amino acids long. With 7 bases clipped from V and 4 bases from J, the junction kept 5 bases outside the gene matches. CDR1 and CDR2 from the germline V gene are GTSNPN and SVGIG (reference sequence). The CDR3 loop reads CAFRDRADTQYF. As DNA, the CDR3 is TGTGCCTTCAGGGACAGAGCAGATACGCAGTATTTT.

The chain joins TRBV6-5 to TRBJ2-3; D remains unclear. The germline gives CDR1 MNHEY, CDR2 SVGAGI. This CDR3 has 15 amino acids. Trimming took off 0 bases at V and 0 bases at J, with 7 bases between the two ends. CDR3 in DNA: TGTGCCAGCAGTTACTCGGGCGCTAGCACAGATACGCAGTATTTT. This codes for CASSYSGASTDTQYF.